A selection of T cell receptor beta chains follows, all from one sample in a study of T cell changes during pregnancy in multiple sclerosis. Measured with immunoSEQ multiplex PCR; TCRdb has only the in-frame clones, and not every one. The table includes under 65,000 clones, around 93% detected once. The source was CD8+ T cells from peripheral blood mononuclear cells, collected in the second trimester of pregnancy. The receptors derive from a female donor with multiple sclerosis, enrolled in a pregnancy study. The CDR3 runs from the conserved cysteine through the conserved F or W. A D gene is named only where the DNA matches it firmly. Clone size appears in some rows only: once, few, many, or a class for an expanded clone.

cdr3_aa: CASSARTSGSYNEQFF
cdr3_nt: TGTGCCAGCAGCGCACGGACTAGCGGGTCGTACAATGAGCAGTTCTTC
clone_size: .
v_call: TRBV11-2
j_call: TRBJ2-1
d_call: TRBD2

cdr3_aa: CAISESPPPGVTDTQYF
cdr3_nt: TGTGCCATCAGTGAGTCGCCCCCCCCCGGGGTCACAGATACGCAGTATTTT
clone_size: once
v_call: TRBV10-3
j_call: TRBJ2-3
d_call: .

cdr3_aa: CASSILAGRNEQFF
cdr3_nt: TGTGCCAGCAGTATCCTAGCGGGTAGGAATGAGCAGTTCTTC
clone_size: .
v_call: TRBV6-5
j_call: TRBJ2-1
d_call: TRBD2

cdr3_aa: CASSLSVGRAVRQFF
cdr3_nt: TGTGCCAGCAGCTTAAGTGTAGGGAGGGCCGTACGGCAGTTCTTC
clone_size: .
v_call: TRBV11-1
j_call: TRBJ2-1
d_call: TRBD2

cdr3_aa: CASSQVGFSSPLHF
cdr3_nt: TGCGCCAGCAGCCAAGTGGGCTTCAGTTCACCCCTCCACTTT
clone_size: .
v_call: TRBV4-1
j_call: TRBJ1-6
d_call: .

cdr3_aa: CASSDQFDRAVTDTQYF
cdr3_nt: TGTGCCAGCAGTGACCAATTTGACAGGGCGGTTACAGATACGCAGTATTTT
clone_size: .
v_call: TRBV2
j_call: TRBJ2-3
d_call: TRBD1

cdr3_aa: CAWREQSGPQHF
cdr3_nt: TGTGCCTGGAGAGAACAATCAGGGCCCCAGCATTTT
clone_size: few
v_call: TRBV30
j_call: TRBJ1-5
d_call: .

cdr3_aa: CASSLGGREYF
cdr3_nt: TGCGCCAGCAGCTTGGGAGGGAGGGAGTACTTC
clone_size: .
v_call: TRBV5-1
j_call: TRBJ2-7
d_call: TRBD2

cdr3_aa: CASSHLSGGAVNEQFF
cdr3_nt: TGCGCCAGCAGCCACCTTAGCGGGGGGGCCGTTAATGAGCAGTTCTTC
clone_size: .
v_call: TRBV4-1
j_call: TRBJ2-1
d_call: TRBD2

cdr3_aa: CASLQIGQGYGYTF
cdr3_nt: TGTGCCAGCCTTCAAATCGGACAGGGCTATGGCTACACCTTC
clone_size: .
v_call: TRBV5-4
j_call: TRBJ1-2
d_call: TRBD1

cdr3_aa: CARGPYRGMNTEAFF
cdr3_nt: TGTGCCAGAGGCCCTTACAGGGGGATGAACACTGAAGCTTTCTTT
clone_size: .
v_call: TRBV21-1
j_call: TRBJ1-1
d_call: .

cdr3_aa: CASSVAYRGGEQYF
cdr3_nt: TGTGCCAGCAGCGTAGCTTACAGGGGAGGCGAGCAGTACTTC
clone_size: medium-sized
v_call: TRBV9
j_call: TRBJ2-7
d_call: .

cdr3_aa: CASSQVSTGGRYEQYF
cdr3_nt: TGCGCCAGCAGCCAAGTTAGCACAGGGGGCCGCTACGAGCAGTACTTC
clone_size: .
v_call: TRBV4-1
j_call: TRBJ2-7
d_call: TRBD1

cdr3_aa: CASSLTGSSYEQYF
cdr3_nt: TGTGCCAGCAGCTTAACAGGGAGCTCCTACGAGCAGTACTTC
clone_size: .
v_call: TRBV7-3
j_call: TRBJ2-7
d_call: .

cdr3_aa: CASSLDEIVYEQYF
cdr3_nt: TGTGCCAGCAGCTTAGACGAGATAGTCTACGAGCAGTACTTC
clone_size: .
v_call: TRBV7-9
j_call: TRBJ2-7
d_call: .

cdr3_aa: CASSLSPGNTEAFF
cdr3_nt: TGTGCCAGCAGTTTATCTCCGGGGAACACTGAAGCTTTCTTT
clone_size: .
v_call: TRBV27
j_call: TRBJ1-1
d_call: .

cdr3_aa: CASNNRDRVTDTQYF
cdr3_nt: TGTGCCAGCAATAACCGGGACAGGGTCACAGATACGCAGTATTTT
clone_size: .
v_call: TRBV28
j_call: TRBJ2-3
d_call: TRBD1

cdr3_aa: CASSLGQGADYGYTF
cdr3_nt: TGCGCCAGCAGCTTGGGGCAGGGGGCAGACTATGGCTACACCTTC
clone_size: .
v_call: TRBV5-1
j_call: TRBJ1-2
d_call: TRBD1

cdr3_aa: CASSSGATYEQYF
cdr3_nt: TGTGCCAGCAGTAGCGGGGCGACCTACGAGCAGTACTTC
clone_size: .
v_call: TRBV7-6
j_call: TRBJ2-7
d_call: TRBD2

cdr3_aa: CASSQTGFNTEAFF
cdr3_nt: TGTGCCAGCAGCCAGACAGGGTTCAACACTGAAGCTTTCTTT
clone_size: .
v_call: TRBV4-2
j_call: TRBJ1-1
d_call: TRBD1

cdr3_aa: CASSSRDRGLASGANVLTF
cdr3_nt: TGTGCCAGCAGCTCCCGGGACAGGGGGTTAGCTTCTGGGGCCAACGTCCTGACTTTC
clone_size: .
v_call: TRBV5-4
j_call: TRBJ2-6
d_call: TRBD1

cdr3_aa: CASSQGRNEQFF
cdr3_nt: TGTGCCAGCAGCCAAGGGAGGAATGAGCAGTTCTTC
clone_size: .
v_call: TRBV4-2
j_call: TRBJ2-1
d_call: .

cdr3_aa: CSAWDTHMNTEAFF
cdr3_nt: TGCAGCGCGTGGGACACTCACATGAACACTGAAGCTTTCTTT
clone_size: .
v_call: TRBV29-1
j_call: TRBJ1-1
d_call: .

cdr3_aa: CAISGTGFIAEAFF
cdr3_nt: TGTGCCATCAGCGGGACAGGGTTTATTGCTGAAGCTTTCTTT
clone_size: .
v_call: TRBV10-3
j_call: TRBJ1-1
d_call: TRBD1

cdr3_aa: CASTSYTDTQYF
cdr3_nt: TGCGCCTCCACCTCCTACACAGATACGCAGTATTTT
clone_size: .
v_call: TRBV4-1
j_call: TRBJ2-3
d_call: .

cdr3_aa: CASRRTGSYEQYF
cdr3_nt: TGTGCCAGCCGGCGGACAGGGTCCTACGAGCAGTACTTC
clone_size: once
v_call: TRBV11-2
j_call: TRBJ2-7
d_call: TRBD1

cdr3_aa: CSTNWETDTQYF
cdr3_nt: TGCAGTACTAATTGGGAGACAGATACGCAGTATTTT
clone_size: .
v_call: TRBV29-1
j_call: TRBJ2-3
d_call: .

cdr3_aa: CASSGALGTSNNEQFF
cdr3_nt: TGTGCCAGCAGCGGGGCCTTGGGGACATCGAACAATGAGCAGTTCTTC
clone_size: .
v_call: TRBV9
j_call: TRBJ2-1
d_call: .

cdr3_aa: CASSQDPGDSSPLHF
cdr3_nt: TGCGCCAGCAGCCAAGACCCAGGGGATTCTTCACCCCTCCACTTT
clone_size: .
v_call: TRBV4-1
j_call: TRBJ1-6
d_call: .

cdr3_aa: CATSRDGSGANVLTF
cdr3_nt: TGTGCCACCAGCAGAGACGGCTCTGGGGCCAACGTCCTGACTTTC
clone_size: .
v_call: TRBV15
j_call: TRBJ2-6
d_call: .

cdr3_aa: CAIGGTVANYGYTF
cdr3_nt: TGTGCCATCGGGGGGACTGTAGCTAACTATGGCTACACCTTC
clone_size: once
v_call: TRBV10-3
j_call: TRBJ1-2
d_call: .

cdr3_aa: CASSVGANTEAFF
cdr3_nt: TGTGCCAGCAGCGTGGGGGCGAACACTGAAGCTTTCTTT
clone_size: .
v_call: TRBV7-6
j_call: TRBJ1-1
d_call: .

cdr3_aa: CSVTARLAGIGEQFF
cdr3_nt: TGCAGCGTGACAGCGCGGCTAGCGGGGATTGGTGAGCAGTTCTTC
clone_size: .
v_call: TRBV29-1
j_call: TRBJ2-1
d_call: TRBD2